Listed here are 22 T cell receptor beta chains from one sample, sequenced in a study of beta chain features in type 1 diabetes. General study findings and limits: Shortening of TCRB CDR3s, moderate but significant, appeared in all four CD4+ subsets of Type 1 diabetes patients.

Expressed TCRB transcripts got sequenced, as all isolated RNA was reverse transcribed. This table comes from immunoSEQ multiplex PCR, and its TCRdb copy is limited to in-frame clones, with some not included. This sample has over 200,000 clones, with about 11% found just once. Which antigens these TCRs recognize remains unknown. Sequenced: naive CD4+ T cells from blood. These receptors were taken from a man aged 25 to 40 with type 1 diabetes.

A few counts support this clone. The chain joins TRBV2 to TRBJ2-6; tentatively, D is TRBD1 (5 bases). From germline, CDR1 is SNHLY and CDR2 FYNNEI. CDR3 length: 16 residues. The V end lost 5 bases, the J end lost 0 bases, and 11 bases lay between the germline ends. DNA of the CDR3: TGTGCCAGCAGTTCCTATACAGGCTCTGGGGCCAACGTCCTGACTTTC. It yields the protein CASSSYTGSGANVLTF.

The chain links TRBV18 to TRBJ1-2, with D tentatively TRBD1 (6 bases). The CDR3 is 13 amino acids. V gave up 3 bases and J gave up 8 bases, with 13 bases separating them. Germline values: CDR1 KGHSH, CDR2 LQKENI. The CDR3 loop reads CASSPARGGGYTF. In nucleotides, the CDR3 is TGTGCCAGCTCACCCGCCAGGGGAGGGGGCTACACCTTC.

This clone was counted a few times. The chain couples TRBV18 to TRBJ2-5; 7 bases line up with TRBD1. Germline V gives CDR1 KGHSH, CDR2 LQKENI. V gave up 8 bases and J gave up 4 bases; unmatched junction bases: 4. The CDR3 has 12 residues. The CDR3 DNA follows: TGTGCCAGCGACACAGGGGCAGAGACCCAGTACTTC. Its translation is CASDTGAETQYF.

This chain uses TRBV5-1 with TRBJ2-3, with D maybe TRBD1 (5 bases). Germline V CDR1 and CDR2: SGHRS, YFSETQ. The CDR3 length is 13 residues. The ends were cut back, 2 bases at V and 4 bases at J, with 8 bases in the middle. The DNA of the CDR3 is TGCGCCAGCAGCTTCCAGGGTCCAGATACGCAGTATTTT. Translating gives CASSFQGPDTQYF.

V is TRBV4-1 and J is TRBJ2-1; D remains ambiguous. CDR1 is MGHRA, CDR2 YSYEKL, per germline. Trimming pared 1 base from V and 3 bases from J, leaving 10 bases between. This CDR3 comprises 15 residues. This CDR3 is CASSQGHFGYNEQFF. CDR3 in DNA: TGCGCCAGCAGCCAAGGCCACTTTGGCTACAATGAGCAGTTCTTC.

This clone turned up a few times. The chain employs TRBV20-1 and TRBJ2-1; D possibly corresponds to TRBD1 (6 bases). From germline, CDR1 is DFQATT and CDR2 SNEGSKA (reference sequence). The CDR3 runs to 11 residues. CDR3 loop: CSGTRGNEQFF. The CDR3 DNA is TGCAGCGGTACCAGGGGCAATGAGCAGTTCTTC.

This clone was seen a few times. CDR3 sequence: CASSPSTGTNEQYF. The CDR3 DNA is TGTGCCAGCTCACCCTCGACAGGGACCAACGAGCAGTACTTC. The chain has TRBV18 and TRBJ2-7; 7 bases are a match to TRBD1. Trimming at V came to 3 bases and at J to 5 bases, leaving 7 bases not matched to a gene. The V gene's germline CDR1 is KGHSH and CDR2 LQKENI. CDR3 length equals 14 residues.

Only a few counts were recorded for this clone. CDR3 loop: CASGGEVNIQYF. The CDR3 nucleotides read TGTGCCAGCGGAGGGGAGGTTAACATTCAGTACTTC. The V gene is TRBV11-2, the J gene TRBJ2-4; possible D gene TRBD2, 6 bases. V gave up 8 bases and J gave up 7 bases, with 12 bases separating them. The CDR3 covers 12 residues. Germline CDR1 SGHAT, CDR2 FQNNGV. Full variable domain (missing parts from reference TRBV11-2 and TRBJ2-4): EAGVAQSPRYKIIEKRQSVAFWCNPISGHATLYWYQQILGQGPKLLIQFQNNGVVDDSQLPKDRFSAERLKGVDSTLKIQPAKLEDSAVYLCASGGEVNIQYFGAGTRLSVL.

This clone was counted between two and nine times. The chain is built from TRBV29-1 and TRBJ1-2; TRBD1 aligns across 9 bases. J was trimmed by 7 bases and V by 5 bases; bases with no gene match: 8. Germline loops: CDR1 SQVTM, CDR2 ANQGSEA. The CDR3 length is 13 residues. The CDR3 reads CSVSTGGGIGYTF. CDR3 DNA: TGCAGCGTTTCAACAGGGGGCGGAATTGGCTACACCTTC.

The DNA of the CDR3 is TGTGCCAGCAGCCCGACGACCCGGGAGAGGCAGTATTTT. As protein: CASSPTTRERQYF. V and J are TRBV9 and TRBJ2-3; possible D gene TRBD2, 6 bases. The CDR3 is 13 residues long. V was cut by 4 bases and J by 11 bases, with 17 bases left in between. From germline, CDR1 is SGDLS and CDR2 YYNGEE.

This clone turned up a few times. The V gene is TRBV6-5, the J gene TRBJ2-7, with 9 nucleotides matching TRBD1. The junction had 5 bases not matched to a gene; V was cut back by 5 bases and J by 3 bases. From germline, CDR1 is MNHEY and CDR2 SVGAGI. This CDR3 is 14 amino acids long. Here the CDR3 DNA reads TGTGCCAGCAGTGACCGGGACAGGGACTACGAGCAGTACTTC. Amino acids: CASSDRDRDYEQYF.

This clone was detected only once. The rearrangement joins TRBV19 to TRBJ1-5; tentative D call: TRBD1 (5 bases). The germline V gene has CDR1 LNHDA and CDR2 SQIVND (reference sequence). This CDR3 is 15 amino acids long. Trimming stripped 3 bases from V and 4 bases from J, with 13 bases between. The CDR3 loop is CASSILGGGNQPQHF. The CDR3 DNA reads as TGTGCCAGTAGTATCTTGGGGGGTGGAAATCAGCCCCAGCATTTT.

This clone came up once. V is TRBV28 and J is TRBJ2-5; D perhaps matches TRBD1 (6 bases). TRBJ2-7 explains the end of the DNA better; the J call may be wrong. This CDR3 spans 12 amino acids. Per germline, CDR1 MDHEN and CDR2 SYDVKM. In DNA form, the CDR3 reads TGTGCCAGCGTACAGGGCGCCTACGAGCAGTACTTC. The encoded protein is CASVQGAYEQYF.

V and J are TRBV4-1 and TRBJ1-4; no reliable D call. The CDR3 loop spans 16 amino acids. V lost 1 base to trimming and J lost 2 bases, with 11 bases between them. Germline CDR1 MGHRA, CDR2 YSYEKL. CDR3 amino acids: CASSQVFGFTNEKLFF. The CDR3 DNA reads as TGCGCCAGCAGCCAAGTATTCGGTTTCACTAATGAAAAACTGTTTTTT.

A few counts support this clone. At one end, the junction sequence differs from germline, possibly due to a read error. The chain has TRBV20-1 and TRBJ2-7; unclear D gene. The germline gives CDR1 DFQATT, CDR2 SNEGSKA (reference sequence). The CDR3 extends over 11 amino acids. The CDR3 sequence: CSAGDMYEQYF. DNA for the CDR3: TGCAGTGCTGGAGACATGTACGAGCAGTACTTC.

This clone appeared a few times. V usage is TRBV27 and J usage is TRBJ1-2, with 7 bases matching TRBD1. Per germline, CDR1 MNHEY and CDR2 SMNVEV (reference sequence). The junction had 8 bases not matched to a gene; V was cut back by 5 bases and J by 5 bases. This CDR3 comprises 14 residues. CDR3 DNA sequence: TGTGCCAGCAGTGCTGACAGGGTCGGGTATGGCTACACCTTC. This encodes CASSADRVGYGYTF.

The J gene is TRBJ1-6, the V gene TRBV30; tentatively, D is TRBD1 (6 bases). Trimming removed 0 bases from V and 6 bases from J, with 12 bases in between. The CDR3 totals 15 residues. Germline CDR1 reads GTSNPN; CDR2 reads SVGIG (reference sequence). The DNA for the CDR3 is TGTGCCTGGAGTGTACCAGGACAGCTTAATTCACCCCTCCACTTT. Translated: CAWSVPGQLNSPLHF.

This clone appeared a few times. CDR3 sequence reads: CASSPIRETAANYGYTF. The CDR3 bases are TGTGCCAGCTCACCGATACGAGAGACAGCAGCTAACTATGGCTACACCTTC. The chain is built from TRBV18 and TRBJ1-2, with D perhaps TRBD1 (5 bases). The germline gives CDR1 KGHSH, CDR2 LQKENI. V lost 3 bases to trimming and J lost 0 bases, with 17 bases between them. The CDR3 covers 17 residues.

The chain employs TRBV18 and TRBJ2-1, with 9 bases identical to TRBD1. The CDR3 covers 17 residues. The V gene's germline CDR1 is KGHSH and CDR2 LQKENI. Unmatched junction bases numbered 6, after V lost 3 bases and J lost 0 bases. CDR3 region: CASSPGQGQSSYNEQFF. The DNA for the CDR3 is TGTGCCAGCTCACCGGGACAGGGTCAAAGCTCCTACAATGAGCAGTTCTTC.

This clone showed up just a few times. V usage is TRBV19 and J usage is TRBJ1-2; no reliable D call. V was trimmed by 5 bases and J by 1 base, leaving 8 bases between them. CDR1 and CDR2 (germline): LNHDA, SQIVND (reference sequence). The length of the CDR3 is 13 residues. In nucleotides, the CDR3 is TGTGCCAGTAGTGCCAACAGTAACTATGGCTACACCTTC. The encoded protein is CASSANSNYGYTF.

The chain links TRBV9 to TRBJ2-7; 8 bases match TRBD1. Losses at the gene ends were 0 bases for V and 3 bases for J; bases not matched to a gene: 5. Germline V CDR1 and CDR2: SGDLS, YYNGEE. The length of the CDR3 is 15 residues. CDR3 nucleotide sequence: TGTGCCAGCAGCGTAGGGCGACAGGGGTTCTACGAGCAGTACTTC. It is translated as CASSVGRQGFYEQYF.

Only a few counts were recorded for this clone. V is TRBV7-9 and J is TRBJ1-1; TRBD1 matches at 7 bases. Trimming removed 5 bases from V and 0 bases from J; junction bases left unmatched: 6. CDR3 size: 15 residues. Germline V gene data show CDR1 as SEHNR and CDR2 as FQNEAQ (reference sequence). Here the CDR3 DNA reads TGTGCCAGCAGCGCGAGACAGGGCCTGAACACTGAAGCTTTCTTT. Encoded protein: CASSARQGLNTEAFF.